The clone carrying this T cell receptor (beta chain) was seen only a few times. Its matching antigen is unknown. Other DNA sequences of this sample code for an identical CDR3. This entry comes from a study of beta chain features in type 1 diabetes. Broader study findings: Unsettled here was the matter of whether HLA type influences TCRB rearrangement.

The whole isolated RNA underwent reverse transcription, so sequencing captured expressed TCRB transcripts. The assay was immunoSEQ multiplex PCR, and TCRdb's table has in-frame clones only and misses some. The sample lists about 150,000 clones; about 8.1% were seen once. Sorted populations were all over 98% pure. The CDR3 runs 13 residues. Germline lookup yields CDR1 MDHEN and CDR2 SYDVKM. J lost 7 bases, V lost 6 bases, and 6 bases had no gene match. This receptor was identified in a man aged 18 to 30 in good health. The chain has TRBV28 and TRBJ1-2; 9 positions match TRBD1. Sequencing was done on a sample of central memory CD4+ T cells from blood. CDR3 amino acids: CASSSQGAVGYTF. The CDR3 coding sequence is TGTGCCAGCAGCTCACAGGGGGCGGTTGGCTACACCTTC.